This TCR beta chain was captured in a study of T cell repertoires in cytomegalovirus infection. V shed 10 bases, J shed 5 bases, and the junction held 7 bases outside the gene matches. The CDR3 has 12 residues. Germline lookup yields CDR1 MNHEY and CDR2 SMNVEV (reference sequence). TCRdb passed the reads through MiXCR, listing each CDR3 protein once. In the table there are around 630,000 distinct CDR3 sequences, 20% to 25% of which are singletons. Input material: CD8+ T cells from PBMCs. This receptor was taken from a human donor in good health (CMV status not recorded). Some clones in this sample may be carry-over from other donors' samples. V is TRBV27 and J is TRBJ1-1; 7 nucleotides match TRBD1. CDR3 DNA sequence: TGTGCCACCACCCAGGGGGGAACTGAAGCTTTCTTT. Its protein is CATTQGGTEAFF.